A selection of T cell receptor beta chains follows, all from one sample in a study of CD8+CD57+ T cells in acquired aplastic anemia. TCRdb used MiXCR to reprocess the reads, holding one entry per CDR3 protein. Here the sample spans approximately 99,000 distinct CDR3 sequences, 40% to 65% being singletons. Sequencing was performed on sorted CD4+, CD8+, or CD8+CD57+ T cells (not recorded which) from PBMCs. The origin of the receptors is a human donor in good health, serving as a control. The CDR3 runs from the conserved cysteine through the conserved F or W. D genes are given only for firm matches. Clone size, where shown, is once, few, many, or a class for clones that have expanded.

>TRBJ2-5|16|TRBV25-1|-|-
TGTGCCAGCAGTGAAACAAACGAGCCAAAGGTTGAGACCCAGTACTTC
CASSETNEPKVETQYF
>TRBJ2-1|18|TRBV24-1|-|-
TGTGCCACCAGTGACCCGGCGACCGGATCAAGCTCCTACAATGAGCAGTTCTTC
CATSDPATGSSSYNEQFF
>TRBJ1-5|15|TRBV19|many|-
TGTGCCACCGCGACAGGATCTTTAAGCAATCAGCCCCAGCATTTT
CATATGSLSNQPQHF
>TRBJ1-2|12|TRBV19|-|-
TGTGCCAGTAGTATGCCCTCGCTGGGCTACACCTTC
CASSMPSLGYTF
>TRBJ1-1|13|TRBV10-3|-|TRBD1
TGTGCCATCAGTAGACAGGGATCCACTGAAGCTTTCTTT
CAISRQGSTEAFF
>TRBJ2-7|13|TRBV10-1|many|-
TGCGCCAGCAGTGAGTGGGAACAGAACGAGCAGTACTTC
CASSEWEQNEQYF
>TRBJ2-3|13|TRBV7-9|-|-
TGTGCCAGCAGCGATGGGAATACAGATACGCAGTATTTT
CASSDGNTDTQYF
>TRBJ2-7|17|TRBV25-1|-|-
TGTGCCAGCAGTTACTCGATCGGGGGCCGTCTCCCCTACGAGCAGTACTTC
CASSYSIGGRLPYEQYF
>TRBJ2-7|14|TRBV7-2|many|-
TGTGCCAGCAGCTTAGTCGCAGCAACCTACGAGCAGTACTTC
CASSLVAATYEQYF
>TRBJ1-2|12|TRBV12-3/TRBV12-4|once|-
TGTGCCAGCACCAGGACTACCTATGGCTACACCTTC
CASTRTTYGYTF
>TRBJ1-5|15|TRBV2|many|TRBD1
TGTGCCAGCAGTTCCAGGGGGTATAGCAATCAGCCCCAGCATTTT
CASSSRGYSNQPQHF
>TRBJ2-4|17|TRBV25-1|-|TRBD2
TGCGCCAGCAGCCAACCTGGGGGGGGGATGGGCAAAAACATTCAGTACTTC
CASSQPGGGMGKNIQYF
>TRBJ2-2|15|TRBV9|-|TRBD1
TGTGCCAGCGGCAGACAGGGATTGATTGGCGGGGAGCTGTTTTTT
CASGRQGLIGGELFF
>TRBJ2-7|13|TRBV20-1|-|TRBD1
TGCAGTGCGTACGGACAGGGCACCTACGAGCAGTACTTC
CSAYGQGTYEQYF
>TRBJ1-1|17|TRBV9|few|-
TGTGCCAGCAGCGTAGAGGGAGGGGGACGGGTGAACACTGAAGCTTTCTTT
CASSVEGGGRVNTEAFF
>TRBJ2-3|12|TRBV12-3/TRBV12-4|many|-
TGTGCCAGCACCAAATGGACAGATACGCAGTATTTT
CASTKWTDTQYF
>TRBJ2-1|13|TRBV2|-|-
TGTGCCAGCAAACTACAGGAAAGGACGAATCAGTTCTTC
CASKLQERTNQFF
>TRBJ2-1|14|TRBV19|many|-
TGTGCCAGTGGACGTCGAAGCTCCTACAATGAGCAGTTCTTC
CASGRRSSYNEQFF
>TRBJ2-3|13|TRBV24-1|once|TRBD2
TGTGCCACCAGTGACAAGGGACTAGTCCCGCAGTATTTT
CATSDKGLVPQYF
>TRBJ2-7|14|TRBV12-3/TRBV12-4|once|-
TGTGCCAGCAGTTTGCGGGGTCAAAGCTACGAGCAGTACTTC
CASSLRGQSYEQYF
>TRBJ2-3|16|TRBV9|-|TRBD2
TGCGCCAGCAGCCTAACTAGCGGGGGGGCCATTGATACGCAGTATTTT
CASSLTSGGAIDTQYF
>TRBJ1-6|16|TRBV20-1|few|-
TGCAGTGCTAGAGATCTGGGTGAAGGGGAAGGTTCACCCCTCCACTTT
CSARDLGEGEGSPLHF
>TRBJ1-1|11|TRBV2|-|-
TGTGCCAGCAGTGGGACCACTGAAGCTTTCTTT
CASSGTTEAFF
>TRBJ1-5|17|TRBV11-1|once|TRBD1
TGTGCCAGCAGCCCATCAACAGGGGGTGAGAGCAATCAGCCCCAGCATTTT
CASSPSTGGESNQPQHF
>TRBJ2-7|11|TRBV7-8|-|-
TGTGCCAGCAGCCCATTTACGGGGCAGTACTTC
CASSPFTGQYF
>TRBJ1-1|15|TRBV19|-|TRBD1
TGTGCCAGCACCGTGTCGACAGGGTTCTCCCTGTTAGCTTTCTTT
CASTVSTGFSLLAFF
>TRBJ1-6|13|TRBV9|-|-
TGTGCCAGCAGCCCCCTGGGGGATTCACCCCTCCACTTT
CASSPLGDSPLHF
>TRBJ1-2|14|TRBV19|many|-
TGTGCCAGTAGTCCCGCCGGGTCCAACTATGGCTACACCTTC
CASSPAGSNYGYTF
>TRBJ2-2|12|TRBV13|many|-
TGTGCCAGCAGCGCCAACACCGGGGAGCTGTTTTTT
CASSANTGELFF
>TRBJ1-2|15|TRBV19|-|-
TGTGCCAGCAGTAGGGCGGGGACTGATGGCTATGGCTACACCTTC
CASSRAGTDGYGYTF
>TRBJ2-2|15|TRBV4-1|-|-
TGCGCCAGCAGCCAAGAGAGGGCGGGGTCCGGGGAGCTGTTTTTT
CASSQERAGSGELFF
>TRBJ1-3|16|TRBV11-2|many|-
TGTGCCAGCAGCCCCCAAACAGGGCACCCTGGAAACACCATATATTTT
CASSPQTGHPGNTIYF
>TRBJ2-7|15|TRBV25-1|few|-
TGTGCCAGCAGTGCGGTCGGAGGGGGATCCTACGAGCAGTACTTC
CASSAVGGGSYEQYF
>TRBJ1-1|16|TRBV25-1|few|-
TGTGCCAGCAGTGGGGGGGGCACGATCATGAACACTGAAGCTTTCTTT
CASSGGGTIMNTEAFF
>TRBJ1-5|13|TRBV7-9|many|-
TGTGCCAGCAGCTTTGGACCACTCCAGCCCCAGCATTTT
CASSFGPLQPQHF
>TRBJ2-1|13|TRBV7-7|few|-
TGTGCTAGCAGCTTAGACAGGTACGATGAGCAGTTCTTC
CASSLDRYDEQFF
>TRBJ1-1|12|TRBV19|many|-
TGTGCCAGTAGTATTGGACAAGAAGGAGCTTTCTTT
CASSIGQEGAFF
>TRBJ2-5|15|TRBV7-2|-|TRBD1
TGTGCCAGTAGTATCGCAACAGGGGGCCAAGAGACCCAGTACTTC
CASSIATGGQETQYF
>TRBJ1-1|14|TRBV25-1|-|TRBD1
TGTGCCAGCAGCTGGACAGGGTGGAACATTGAAGCTTTCTTT
CASSWTGWNIEAFF
>TRBJ2-3|17|TRBV19|-|TRBD2
TGTGCCAGTAGTATCCCGGGACTAGCGGGAGTAACAGATACGCAGTATTTT
CASSIPGLAGVTDTQYF
>TRBJ1-2|12|TRBV29-1|once|-
TGCAGCTTCCGTGGGGCAGGGTCCGGCTACACCTTC
CSFRGAGSGYTF